This entry features one TCR beta chain sequence. Its antigen remains unidentified. The sample originates from a study of Ad26.COV2.S vaccination and SARS-CoV-2 variants. About the study: The study gave Ad26.COV2.S intramuscularly, once or twice 56 days apart. Regarding the study as a whole: Vaccinees and placebo recipients showed similar non-spike TCR breadth.

Trimming removed 6 bases from V and 6 bases from J, with 14 bases in between. This CDR3 region has 13 residues. This table comes from immunoSEQ multiplex PCR, and its TCRdb copy is limited to in-frame clones, with some not included. This sample has about 390,000 clones, with about 90% found just once. Stated treatment: about 20 received Ad26.COV2.S at low or high dose, single or two shots; roughly five received placebo; per-sample allocation not given. Material that was analyzed had been drawn on day 63 after the first vaccine or placebo injection. V gene TRBV12-3 or TRBV12-4 combines with J gene TRBJ1-2; unclear D gene. The sample consisted of peripheral blood, taken in a trial of Ad26.COV2.S vaccine versus placebo. The sequence was collected from a person aged 18 to 65 who received the Ad26.COV2.S COVID-19 vaccine or a placebo. The CDR3 loop is CASSQRNYHGYTF. In DNA, the CDR3 is TGTGCCAGCAGCCAGAGAAACTACCATGGCTACACCTTC.